This TCR beta chain was captured by sequencing in a study of blood T cell repertoires in COVID-19. Overall study: Researchers got acute and convalescent COVID-19 samples from the United States, Italy and Spain. Sources were T cells, B-cell-depleted T cells, or PBMCs; the material itself was cDNA or gDNA.

In the original workflow: It was from reference gene primer amplification that nucleated cell counts were estimated. The protocol was immunoSEQ multiplex PCR, while the TCRdb copy is restricted to in-frame clones and leaves out a portion. Clonal size and the V and J genes are those of that table, whereas D and trimming came from the DNA. The sample includes 240,000 or so clones, about 80% seen only once; the top ten take under 2%. In germline, CDR1 is SEHNR, CDR2 FQNEAQ (reference sequence). V was clipped by 2 bases and J by 5 bases; unmatched bases: 2. The CDR3 spans 13 residues. The clonotype originates from a woman of 80 years or more with acute or convalescent COVID-19. Sequenced: peripheral blood. V gene TRBV7-9 combines with J gene TRBJ2-5; 7 bases align to TRBD1. The CDR3 sequence is CASSLRGPETQYF. The CDR3 DNA sequence: TGTGCCAGCAGCTTAAGGGGGCCGGAGACCCAGTACTTC.